One sample yielded the 3 T cell receptor beta chains listed below, sequenced in a study of blood T cell repertoires in COVID-19. The method was immunoSEQ multiplex PCR; TCRdb's version includes in-frame clones alone and lacks a portion of them. This table holds about 480,000 clones, around 88% found once. Sequences were obtained from peripheral blood. The receptors were sampled from a woman aged 45-59 years with COVID-19, enrolled during active disease.

This chain joins TRBV27 and TRBJ1-1; 7 positions agree with TRBD1. V dropped 7 bases and J dropped 0; count of bases not matched to a gene: 2. From germline, CDR1 is MNHEY and CDR2 SMNVEV (reference sequence). This CDR3 region has 13 residues. In DNA form, the CDR3 reads TGTGCCAGCAAAGGACAGGTGAACACTGAAGCTTTCTTT. Amino acid sequence: CASKGQVNTEAFF.

The V call is TRBV5-1, the J call TRBJ1-1; 7 positions agree with TRBD1. The CDR3 length is 15 residues. The germline V gene encodes CDR1 SGHRS and CDR2 YFSETQ. V lost 0 bases to trimming and J lost 5 bases; unmatched junction nucleotides: 7. This CDR3 reads CASSLVTLTGTEAFF. Written as DNA, the CDR3 is TGCGCCAGCAGCTTGGTTACCCTGACAGGGACTGAAGCTTTCTTT.

The genes are TRBV18 and TRBJ2-6; 8 positions match TRBD2. The CDR3 consists of 17 residues. Per the germline V gene, CDR1 is KGHSH and CDR2 is LQKENI. V lost 6 bases and J lost 0; bases outside the gene matches: 7. In nucleotides, the CDR3 is TGTGCCAGCTCCTACGGGGGGGTCCGCTCTGGGGCCAACGTCCTGACTTTC. Translation: CASSYGGVRSGANVLTF. Full variable domain (rest looked up from reference TRBV18 and TRBJ2-6): NAGVMQNPRHLVRRRGQEARLRCSPMKGHSHVYWYRQLPEEGLKFMVYLQKENIIDESGMPKERFSAEFPKEGPSILRIQQVVRGDSAAYFCASSYGGVRSGANVLTFGAGSRLTVL.